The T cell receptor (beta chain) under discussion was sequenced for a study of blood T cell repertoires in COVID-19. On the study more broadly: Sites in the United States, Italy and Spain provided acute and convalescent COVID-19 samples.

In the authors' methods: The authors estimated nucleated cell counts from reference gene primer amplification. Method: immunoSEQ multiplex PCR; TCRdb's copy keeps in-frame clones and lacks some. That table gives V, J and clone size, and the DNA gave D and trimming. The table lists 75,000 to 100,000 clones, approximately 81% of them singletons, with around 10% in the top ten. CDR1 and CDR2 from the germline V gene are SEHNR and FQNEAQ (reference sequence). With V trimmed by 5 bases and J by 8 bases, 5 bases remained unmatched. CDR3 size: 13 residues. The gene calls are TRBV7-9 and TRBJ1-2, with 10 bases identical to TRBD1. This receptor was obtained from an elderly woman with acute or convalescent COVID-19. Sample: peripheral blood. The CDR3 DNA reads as TGTGCCAGCAGCCCTGGGACAGGGGAGGGCTACACCTTC. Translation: CASSPGTGEGYTF.